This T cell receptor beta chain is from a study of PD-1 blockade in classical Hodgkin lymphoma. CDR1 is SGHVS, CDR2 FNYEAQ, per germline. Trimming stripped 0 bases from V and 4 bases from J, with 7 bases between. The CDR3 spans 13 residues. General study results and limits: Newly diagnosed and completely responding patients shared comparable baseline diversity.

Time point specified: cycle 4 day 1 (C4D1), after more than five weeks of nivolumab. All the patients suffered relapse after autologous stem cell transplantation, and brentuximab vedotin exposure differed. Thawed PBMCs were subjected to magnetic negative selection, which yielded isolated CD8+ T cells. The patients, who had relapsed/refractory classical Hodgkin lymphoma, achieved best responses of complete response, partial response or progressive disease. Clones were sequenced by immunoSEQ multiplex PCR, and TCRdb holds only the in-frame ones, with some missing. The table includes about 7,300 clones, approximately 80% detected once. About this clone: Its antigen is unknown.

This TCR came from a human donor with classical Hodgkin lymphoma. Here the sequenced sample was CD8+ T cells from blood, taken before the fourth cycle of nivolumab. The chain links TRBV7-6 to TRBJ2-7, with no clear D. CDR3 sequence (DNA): TGTGCCAGCAGCTTAGCGGAGCCTTACGAGCAGTACTTC. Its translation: CASSLAEPYEQYF.